This T cell receptor beta chain was sequenced in a study of identical twins. This clonotype has a handful of counts. V lost 3 bases and J lost 0, with 8 bases in between. In germline, CDR1 is SGHTA, CDR2 FQGNSA. This CDR3 contains 15 residues. TCRdb re-called the 5' RACE reads through MiXCR, storing one row per CDR3 protein. The sample carries more than 400,000 distinct CDR3 sequences, roughly 15% recorded once. The data were also submitted as part of a second study, on yellow fever vaccine responses in identical twins.

The chain employs TRBV7-2 and TRBJ2-2, with D unresolved. This clonotype was sampled from a woman aged 18-35 years in good health. Sequenced material: CD4+ T cells sorted from blood. The CDR3 region is CASSLIAANTGELFF. DNA for the CDR3: TGTGCCAGCAGCTTGATCGCGGCGAACACCGGGGAGCTGTTTTTT.